Following are 26 T cell receptor beta chains from one sample sequenced in a study of T-cell memory formation after mild COVID-19. TCRdb re-analysed the 5' RACE reads in MiXCR, keeping a single row per CDR3 protein. The data contain 70,000 to 100,000 distinct CDR3 sequences, less than 15% of them singletons. The sample was PBMCs or a T cell subset sorted from them (not recorded which). The receptors come from an adult woman who had mild COVID-19 (a few samples of this study predate the infection). Cell type and time point are not known.

This clonotype has more than one count but fewer than ten. This chain connects TRBV15 to TRBJ1-5; D unresolved. Trimming shortened V by 0 bases and J by 11 bases, and 11 bases separated the two germline ends. The length of the CDR3 is 13 residues. Germline V gene sequence: CDR1 LNHNV, CDR2 YYDKDF (reference sequence). CDR3 loop: CATSREDGSAQHF. The CDR3 DNA follows: TGTGCCACCAGCAGAGAAGACGGCTCAGCCCAGCATTTT.

This clonotype was seen repeatedly, ten times or more. The rearrangement joins TRBV3-1 to TRBJ2-1; 8 positions agree with TRBD2. This CDR3 spans 16 amino acids. Trimming removed 4 bases from V and 2 bases from J; junction bases left unmatched: 7. Germline V gene lookup returns CDR1 LGHDT and CDR2 YNNKEL (reference sequence). The CDR3 reads CASSPGGRGAYNEQFF. The CDR3 DNA is TGTGCCAGCAGCCCCGGCGGGCGGGGGGCCTACAATGAGCAGTTCTTC.

This chain links TRBV4-1 with TRBJ2-7; 7 bases match TRBD1. The CDR3 is made up of 16 amino acids. With V trimmed by 3 bases and J by 6 bases, 14 bases remained unmatched. Germline CDR1 MGHRA, CDR2 YSYEKL. CDR3 nucleotides: TGCGCCAGCAGCCAGACTCTCGGACAGGTGGCGGCCGAGCAGTACTTC. This translates into CASSQTLGQVAAEQYF.

The chain is built from TRBV7-9 and TRBJ1-2; weak D call: TRBD1 (6 bases). V shed 5 bases and J shed 4 bases, with 11 bases lying between them. The germline CDR1 and CDR2 sequences are SEHNR and FQNEAQ (reference sequence). The CDR3 has 13 amino acids. CDR3 loop: CASSPLDSYGYTF. CDR3 nucleotide sequence: TGTGCCAGCAGCCCCCTGGACAGCTATGGCTACACCTTC. The full variable domain, in which reference TRBV7-9 and TRBJ1-2 provide the parts outside the CDR3, is DTGVSQNPRHKITKRGQNVTFRCDPISEHNRLYWYRQTLGQGPEFLTYFQNEAQLEKSRLLSDRFSAERPKGSFSTLEIQRTEQGDSAMYLCASSPLDSYGYTFGSGTRLTVV.

V gene TRBV6-5 combines with J gene TRBJ2-1; possible D gene TRBD2, 5 bases. The CDR3 consists of 14 residues. Trimming took 1 base from V and 7 from J, leaving 11 bases between them. Germline CDR1 MNHEY, CDR2 SVGAGI. CDR3 in amino acids: CASSYYAGGNEQFF. CDR3 in DNA: TGTGCCAGCAGTTACTATGCGGGTGGTAATGAGCAGTTCTTC.

As regards this clonotype: This is likely a read error, given that the CDR3 carries no conserved phenylalanine or tryptophan at its end. V and J are TRBV29-1 and TRBJ2-2; no firm D call. CDR1 and CDR2 from the germline V gene are SQVTM and ANQGSEA. Deletions cut 6 bases from V and 7 bases from J, with 9 bases between. CDR3 size: 11 residues. The CDR3 loop is CSVERVGELFC. CDR3 bases: TGCAGCGTAGAAAGGGTCGGGGAGCTGTTTTGT.

In this sample, this clonotype turned up a few times. The V and J genes are TRBV12-3 or TRBV12-4 and TRBJ2-7; D gene ambiguous. Trimming pared 3 bases from V and 2 bases from J, leaving 14 bases between. The CDR3 runs 15 residues. The CDR3 sequence: CASSLVAGLPYEQYF. DNA for the CDR3: TGTGCCAGCAGTTTGGTGGCAGGCCTTCCCTACGAGCAGTACTTC.

This clonotype came up a few times. The gene calls are TRBV5-6 and TRBJ2-2; the D is unclear. V shed 1 base and J shed 1 base, with 2 bases lying between them. The CDR3 covers 13 residues. From germline, CDR1 is SGHDT and CDR2 YYEEEE. CDR3 in DNA: TGTGCCAGCAGCTTGATGAACACCGGGGAGCTGTTTTTT. Translating gives CASSLMNTGELFF.

In this sample, this clonotype turned up many times. This chain joins TRBV9 and TRBJ2-7; D is unresolved. Germline CDR1 is SGDLS and CDR2 is YYNGEE. V was shortened by 0 bases and J by 2 bases, with 9 bases between the two germline ends. This CDR3 spans 14 amino acids. The chain's CDR3 is CASSVGQGTYEQYF. CDR3 nucleotides: TGTGCCAGCAGCGTAGGTCAAGGGACCTACGAGCAGTACTTC.

This clonotype was recorded at least ten times. V and J are TRBV6-6 and TRBJ2-5; 9 positions match TRBD1. J lost 1 base, V lost 2 bases, and 8 bases had no gene match. Germline assignment: CDR1 MNHNY and CDR2 SVGAGI (reference sequence). There are 17 residues in the CDR3. The CDR3 protein is CASSYAAGQGLQETQYF. CDR3 in DNA: TGTGCCAGCAGTTACGCGGCGGGACAGGGCCTCCAAGAGACCCAGTACTTC.

This clonotype was seen a few times. V and J are TRBV12-3 or TRBV12-4 and TRBJ2-1, with 8 bases aligning to TRBD1. The CDR3 spans 14 residues. V was pared by 1 base and J by 5 bases, with 1 base of the junction left unmatched. This chain's CDR3 is CASSLGTGHNEQFF. The CDR3 DNA follows: TGTGCCAGCAGTTTAGGGACAGGGCACAATGAGCAGTTCTTC.

This rearrangement joins TRBV4-2 to TRBJ2-1, with TRBD2 matching 14 bases. V lost 5 bases and J lost 9; bases outside the gene matches: 12. The CDR3 loop spans 17 amino acids. Germline V gene lookup returns CDR1 LGHNA and CDR2 YNFKEQ. DNA for the CDR3: TGTGCCAGCAGCTTGCACACGGGGACTAGCGGGAGTGGTGAGCAGTTCTTC. Protein: CASSLHTGTSGSGEQFF.

The chain combines TRBV11-2 with TRBJ2-1, with D perhaps TRBD1 (6 bases). Germline V gene data show CDR1 as SGHAT and CDR2 as FQNNGV. CDR3 length: 14 residues. With 5 bases removed from V and 3 bases from J, the gap between germline ends came to 11 bases. CDR3 DNA sequence: TGTGCCAGCAGCAACCGGGACAACTACAATGAGCAGTTCTTC. Its protein product is CASSNRDNYNEQFF.

J is TRBJ2-3 and V is TRBV11-2; D remains ambiguous. CDR3 length equals 13 residues. V lost 1 base, J lost 4 bases, and 6 bases lay in between. CDR1 and CDR2 (germline): SGHAT, FQNNGV. The CDR3 nucleotides are TGTGCCAGCAGCTTAGTCCGGGCAGATACGCAGTATTTT. This encodes CASSLVRADTQYF.

The chain combines TRBV4-2 with TRBJ2-7; D is unresolved. Trimming cost V 5 bases and J 3 bases, with 17 bases left between them. This CDR3 region has 15 residues. Per germline, CDR1 LGHNA and CDR2 YNFKEQ. The CDR3 DNA follows: TGTGCCAGCAGCTCTTTGGAGAGCTTTGGCTACGAGCAGTACTTC. Translated: CASSSLESFGYEQYF.

This clonotype has only a few counts. The V gene is TRBV14, the J gene TRBJ2-7, with 9 bases matching TRBD2. Germline V lookup: CDR1 SGHDN, CDR2 FVKESK. This CDR3 contains 16 residues. V lost 1 base, J lost 4 bases, and 8 bases stayed unmatched. The CDR3 coding sequence is TGTGCCAGCAGCCAAGGGGCTAGCGGGGCTGATTACGAGCAGTACTTC. This encodes CASSQGASGADYEQYF.

The sample holds a few counts of this clonotype. The chain carries TRBV10-3 and TRBJ1-5; D is unclear. The V end lost 3 bases, the J end lost 0 bases, and 12 bases lay between the germline ends. Germline V gene lookup returns CDR1 ENHRY and CDR2 SYGVKD. The CDR3 is 16 residues long. The CDR3 nucleotides read TGTGCCATCAGTGACCAGACCGCGAATAGCAATCAGCCCCAGCATTTT. Translating gives CAISDQTANSNQPQHF.

The V and J genes are TRBV7-9 and TRBJ2-1; possible D gene TRBD2, 5 bases. The CDR3 length is 14 residues. Trimming took off 8 bases at V and 9 bases at J, with 20 bases between the two ends. Looked up from germline, CDR1 is SEHNR and CDR2 is FQNEAQ (reference sequence). The CDR3 region is CASRSLRARGEQFF. The CDR3 DNA follows: TGTGCCAGCCGCTCCCTTAGAGCCCGGGGTGAGCAGTTCTTC. Full variable domain (remainder filled in from reference TRBV7-9 and TRBJ2-1): DTGVSQNPRHKITKRGQNVTFRCDPISEHNRLYWYRQTLGQGPEFLTYFQNEAQLEKSRLLSDRFSAERPKGSFSTLEIQRTEQGDSAMYLCASRSLRARGEQFFGPGTRLTVL.

V usage is TRBV3-1 and J usage is TRBJ1-1, with a tentative D call TRBD1 (5 bases). CDR1 is LGHDT and CDR2 is YNNKEL in the germline V gene (reference sequence). CDR3 length equals 14 residues. Trimming took off 0 bases at V and 4 bases at J, with 9 bases between the two ends. The CDR3 protein is CASSQDPGGTEAFF. The CDR3 DNA sequence: TGTGCCAGCAGCCAAGATCCGGGGGGCACTGAAGCTTTCTTT. The full variable domain, with the rest looked up from reference TRBV3-1 and TRBJ1-1, is DTAVSQTPKYLVTQMGNDKSIKCEQNLGHDTMYWYKQDSKKFLKIMFSYNNKELIINETVPNRFSPKSPDKAHLNLHINSLELGDSAVYFCASSQDPGGTEAFFGQGTRLTVV.

This clonotype has only a few counts. This chain connects TRBV11-3 to TRBJ2-5; unclear D gene. Germline V CDR1 and CDR2: SGHNT, YENEEA. The CDR3 has 13 residues. Trimming shortened V by 1 base and J by 5 bases, and 8 bases separated the two germline ends. The CDR3 DNA follows: TGTGCCAGCAGCTTAGGCCCAGACGAGACCCAGTACTTC. This codes for CASSLGPDETQYF.

The chain links TRBV11-2 to TRBJ2-7; TRBD2 matches at 8 bases. Germline loops: CDR1 SGHAT, CDR2 FQNNGV. The V and J ends lost 5 bases and 3 bases, in that order; junction bases with no gene match: 3. The CDR3 runs 13 residues. The CDR3, as DNA: TGTGCCAGCAGCCACGGGGGGGGCTACGAGCAGTACTTC. Amino acid sequence: CASSHGGGYEQYF.

The rearrangement joins TRBV12-3 or TRBV12-4 to TRBJ1-2, with D perhaps TRBD1 (6 bases). The V and J ends lost 5 bases and 11 bases respectively, with 18 bases between them. The CDR3 loop spans 13 amino acids. The chain's CDR3 is CASSPPGGGGYTF. The CDR3 DNA is TGTGCCAGCAGTCCACCGGGGGGGGGCGGGTACACCTTC.

This clonotype has a handful of counts. The chain carries TRBV7-2 and TRBJ2-5; D is perhaps TRBD1 (6 bases). This CDR3 has 14 residues. The germline gives CDR1 SGHTA, CDR2 FQGNSA. V was trimmed by 3 bases and J by 5 bases, leaving 13 bases between them. CDR3 sequence (DNA): TGTGCCAGCAGCTTCGGCACAGGGACCGAGACCCAGTACTTC. Its protein is CASSFGTGTETQYF.

The DNA for the CDR3 is TGCGCCAGCAGCCGGTCAGGGTCCGCCACAGATACGCAGTATTTT. This encodes CASSRSGSATDTQYF. The V and J genes are TRBV5-1 and TRBJ2-3; a possible D gene is TRBD1 (5 bases). CDR1 is SGHRS and CDR2 is YFSETQ in the germline V gene. The CDR3 totals 15 residues. Trimming stripped 4 bases from V and 2 bases from J, with 14 bases between.

In its sample, this clonotype was seen many times. The genes are TRBV20-1 and TRBJ2-2; TRBD2 aligns across 9 bases. Trimming at V came to 4 bases and at J to 5 bases, leaving 8 bases not matched to a gene. CDR3 length equals 15 residues. Per the germline V gene, CDR1 is DFQATT and CDR2 is SNEGSKA (reference sequence). This CDR3 reads CSATWSSGGTGELFF. The CDR3 nucleotides are TGCAGTGCTACCTGGTCGAGCGGGGGGACCGGGGAGCTGTTTTTT.

This clonotype was seen only a few times. The chain carries TRBV10-3 and TRBJ2-3; weak D call: TRBD1 (6 bases). The CDR3 runs to 14 residues. Trimming stripped 10 bases from V and 0 bases from J, with 14 bases between. Germline V gene sequence: CDR1 ENHRY, CDR2 SYGVKD. The CDR3 region is CATAPGASTDTQYF. The CDR3 region has the DNA TGTGCCACGGCTCCAGGGGCTAGCACAGATACGCAGTATTTT.